This TCR beta chain was captured in a study of response to subunit inactivated influenza vaccine. A few counts support this clonotype. Germline CDR1 reads MNHEY; CDR2 reads SVGEGT. The CDR3 consists of 12 residues. V was cut by 8 bases and J by 2 bases, with 7 bases left in between. TCRdb called the RT-PCR reads again in MiXCR, with one record for every CDR3 protein. This table has about 570,000 distinct CDR3 sequences, around 11% appearing once. These same records also appear under a second study, on T cells expressing NK-cell markers. That work states: Libraries used 5'RACE template switching adding universal primer site and UMIs.

The sequence came from a man in his fifties who received an inactivated influenza vaccine. V and J are TRBV6-2 or TRBV6-3 and TRBJ1-5; no firm D call. This sample comprised PBMCs from blood, obtained on the day of vaccination. As DNA, the CDR3 is TGTGCCAGCCGGCTGGGCAATCAGCCCCAGCATTTT. Amino acids: CASRLGNQPQHF.